The 10 T cell receptor beta chains below were found in one sample sequenced in a study of blood T cell repertoires in COVID-19. Repertoires were generated with immunoSEQ multiplex PCR, while TCRdb's copy carries only in-frame clones and drops some. The sample carries around 220,000 clones, approximately 90% recorded once. The sample comprised PBMCs or T cells enriched from blood (not recorded which). All receptors come from a young woman who had recovered from COVID-19.

The chain links TRBV7-2 to TRBJ2-3; the D gene is possibly TRBD2 (7 bases). Germline assignment: CDR1 SGHTA and CDR2 FQGNSA. The CDR3 runs 17 residues. The V end lost 0 bases, the J end lost 1 base, and 14 bases lay between the germline ends. The CDR3 sequence: CASSLAVRGLRTDTQYF. CDR3 DNA: TGTGCCAGCAGCTTAGCAGTGCGGGGGCTACGCACAGATACGCAGTATTTT.

This chain joins TRBV7-2 and TRBJ1-1; no definite D call. In germline, CDR1 is SGHTA, CDR2 FQGNSA. The CDR3 loop spans 16 amino acids. Trimming shortened V by 1 base and J by 1 base, and 13 bases separated the two germline ends. The CDR3 coding sequence is TGTGCCAGCAGCTTAGAGGGCGCGGGCAAGAACACTGAAGCTTTCTTT. Amino acid sequence: CASSLEGAGKNTEAFF.

The CDR3 region is CASSLYRQGNYGYTF. In DNA, the CDR3 is TGTGCCAGCAGTTTATACCGACAGGGGAACTATGGCTACACCTTC. V and J are TRBV28 and TRBJ1-2, with 8 bases aligning to TRBD1. This CDR3 comprises 15 residues. Germline loops: CDR1 MDHEN, CDR2 SYDVKM. V lost 1 base, J lost 2 bases, and 3 bases stayed unmatched.

This clone was observed once. The chain has TRBV9 and TRBJ2-2, with D maybe TRBD2 (5 bases). This CDR3 region has 14 residues. Germline assignment: CDR1 SGDLS and CDR2 YYNGEE. Trimming took off 3 bases at V and 7 bases at J, with 13 bases between the two ends. The CDR3 nucleotides are TGTGCCAGCAGCGCCGAGGGTAAAAGCGGGGAGCTGTTTTTT. Its protein is CASSAEGKSGELFF.

The chain combines TRBV4-3 with TRBJ1-1; 8 nucleotides align to TRBD1. Germline CDR1 and CDR2: LGHNA and YSLEER. The V and J ends lost 0 bases and 1 base, in that order; junction bases with no gene match: 10. This CDR3 is built from 18 residues. The CDR3 spells CASSQDVTGDNTNTEAFF. CDR3 DNA: TGCGCCAGCAGCCAAGATGTGACAGGGGATAATACGAACACTGAAGCTTTCTTT.

V usage is TRBV18 and J usage is TRBJ2-1; 8 nucleotides line up with TRBD2. This CDR3 is built from 21 residues. V trimming: 4 bases; J trimming: 0 bases; junction bases outside the gene matches: 20. Germline-derived CDR1 and CDR2 are KGHSH and LQKENI. CDR3 DNA: TGTGCCAGCTCACTCTTCCCTTTGGGAGCGGGAGCGCGGAGCTCCTACAATGAGCAGTTCTTC. It translates to CASSLFPLGAGARSSYNEQFF.

The chain links TRBV4-3 to TRBJ2-5; 8 nucleotides line up with TRBD2. The CDR3 sequence is 16 residues long. Germline loops: CDR1 LGHNA, CDR2 YSLEER. V lost 1 base to trimming and J lost 5 bases; unmatched junction nucleotides: 9. CDR3 in DNA: TGCGCCAGCAGCCAAGGGAGCGGGGGAGCAGTGGAGACCCAGTACTTC. Its protein product is CASSQGSGGAVETQYF.

This sequence joins TRBV4-2 and TRBJ1-5; D may be TRBD1 (5 bases). Germline V gene lookup returns CDR1 LGHNA and CDR2 YNFKEQ. This CDR3 spans 16 amino acids. V was pared by 0 bases and J by 6 bases, with 15 bases between. The CDR3: CASSQDRAGHSQPQHF. The CDR3, as DNA: TGTGCCAGCAGCCAAGATAGGGCAGGGCATAGTCAGCCCCAGCATTTT.

The chain links TRBV5-1 to TRBJ1-6; the D is unclear. V was trimmed by 4 bases and J by 9 bases, leaving 17 bases between them. The CDR3 contains 15 residues. Germline loops: CDR1 SGHRS, CDR2 YFSETQ. The CDR3 DNA sequence: TGCGCCAGCAGCCCGGAAGGGAGAGTTGGTTCACCCCTCCACTTT. Amino acids: CASSPEGRVGSPLHF.

The CDR3 sequence: CASSLYGELFF. CDR3 nucleotides: TGTGCCAGCAGTCTCTACGGGGAGCTGTTTTTT. The chain combines TRBV12-3 or TRBV12-4 with TRBJ2-2; D is ambiguous. The germline V and J ends were trimmed by 5 bases and 7 bases, with 5 bases remaining between them. This CDR3 is built from 11 residues.